This T cell receptor beta chain derives from a study of early T cells in non-severe SARS-CoV-2 infection. As for the study in general: Whole-blood bulk RNA, unsorted, was sequenced, and chains were unpaired. Overall study findings and caveats: In VDJdb matching, anti-spike CD8 responses were favored while private and CD4 specificities went missing.

A word on this clonotype: Its antigen is unidentified.

V lost 3 bases and J lost 4; bases outside the gene matches: 13. The CDR3 contains 17 residues. Germline V CDR1 and CDR2: SGHAT, FQNNGV. Molecules of cDNA were individually given unique molecular identifiers that were attached to them. In TCRdb, the 5' RACE reads were re-called with MiXCR into one record per CDR3 protein. The profile shows roughly 65,000 distinct CDR3 sequences, roughly an eighth of them singletons. Sequencing was performed on whole blood. The chain couples TRBV11-2 to TRBJ2-7; 9 bases map to TRBD1. This TCR was recovered from an adult who was a healthcare worker with PCR-confirmed SARS-CoV-2 infection or an uninfected control (not recorded which). The CDR3 loop reads CASSFSLSGTGRYEQYF. DNA for the CDR3: TGTGCCAGCAGCTTCTCCCTCTCCGGGACAGGGAGATACGAGCAGTACTTC.